What follows are 9 T cell receptor beta chains derived from one specimen sequenced in a study of blood T cells in healthy people across ages (dated by TCRdb to between 2014 and 2017). The library was built by means of 5' RACE. These reads were obtained on an Illumina HiSeq 2500. A second PCR of 7 to 11 cycles was performed with a sample-barcoded 5' primer and a J-beta primer mix. Using fastp trimming at Q25 and MiXCR clonotype assembly, TCRdb reanalyzed the public sequencing data and kept in-frame beta chains. Every CDR3 protein is listed once, alongside the most common genes and DNA of its rows. Present in this sample are about 640,000 distinct CDR3 sequences, 58% of which were seen just once. The top ten clonotypes cover over 30% of the sample. Sequencing was done on a sample of blood. The receptors here all came from a man aged 55 to 70 in good health.

V and J are TRBV7-9 and TRBJ2-1; D may be TRBD1 (6 bases). V was trimmed by 1 base and J by 2 bases, leaving 12 bases between them. The CDR3 contains 16 residues. From germline, CDR1 is SEHNR and CDR2 FQNEAQ (reference sequence). CDR3: CASSLVGAGPYNEQFF. DNA for the CDR3: TGTGCCAGCAGCTTAGTGGGGGCAGGCCCCTACAATGAGCAGTTCTTC.

This clonotype occurred a few times. The rearrangement joins TRBV20-1 to TRBJ1-6; no definite D call. Trimming took 0 bases from V and 8 from J, leaving 20 bases between them. Germline CDR1 reads DFQATT; CDR2 reads SNEGSKA (reference sequence). The CDR3 length is 17 residues. CDR3 coding DNA: TGCAGTGCTAGAGATTTGGGTCCGGCATCTCAGGATTCACCCCTCCACTTT. Translating gives CSARDLGPASQDSPLHF.

J is TRBJ2-7 and V is TRBV10-3, with D unresolved. Germline V gene sequence: CDR1 ENHRY, CDR2 SYGVKD. Trimming stripped 2 bases from V and 6 bases from J, with 11 bases between. The length of the CDR3 is 13 residues. The DNA of the CDR3 is TGTGCCATCAGTGAGCCACGGGCCCCCGAGCAGTACTTC. It is translated as CAISEPRAPEQYF.

The chain joins TRBV28 to TRBJ2-2; TRBD2 is a possible D gene (5 bases). V dropped 3 bases and J dropped 4 bases, with 18 bases sitting between them. CDR1 and CDR2 (germline): MDHEN, SYDVKM. CDR3 length equals 17 residues. The CDR3 loop reads CASSFPNLVAITGELFF. In DNA form, the CDR3 reads TGTGCCAGCAGTTTCCCAAACTTGGTAGCGATCACCGGGGAGCTGTTTTTT. The full variable domain, in which reference TRBV28 and TRBJ2-2 provide the parts outside the CDR3, is DVKVTQSSRYLVKRTGEKVFLECVQDMDHENMFWYRQDPGLGLRLIYFSYDVKMKEKGDIPEGYSVSREKKERFSLILESASTNQTSMYLCASSFPNLVAITGELFFGEGSRLTVL.

This clonotype appeared once. This sequence joins TRBV5-1 and TRBJ2-1, with D perhaps TRBD2 (7 bases). The CDR3 covers 16 residues. Germline V CDR1 and CDR2: SGHRS, YFSETQ. Trimming left V 2 bases short and J 2 bases short, with 14 bases between. This CDR3 is CASSFAGGAAYNEQFF. CDR3 in DNA: TGCGCCAGCAGCTTCGCTGGGGGGGCCGCCTACAATGAGCAGTTCTTC.

In its sample, this clonotype was seen a few times. The chain has TRBV20-1 and TRBJ1-2, with D perhaps matching TRBD1 (5 bases). Germline V CDR1 and CDR2: DFQATT, SNEGSKA (reference sequence). V lost 5 bases, J lost 3 bases, and 7 bases lay in between. The CDR3 is 11 residues long. CDR3 coding DNA: TGCAGTGCTCAAGGGGACTATGGCTACACCTTC. Translated: CSAQGDYGYTF.

About this clonotype itself: Its ends do not fully match the called genes, so a read error is possible. V usage is TRBV27 and J usage is TRBJ2-3; D is possibly TRBD2 (6 bases). Germline CDR1 MNHEY, CDR2 SMNVEV (reference sequence). The CDR3 covers 15 residues. Here the CDR3 reads CTSSLRTIRTDTQYF. CDR3 coding DNA: TGTACCAGCAGTCTCAGGACTATCCGCACAGATACGCAGTATTTT.

The genes are TRBV5-5 and TRBJ2-5; TRBD1 matches at 10 bases. With 4 bases clipped from V and 5 bases from J, the junction kept 11 bases outside the gene matches. The CDR3 totals 16 residues. The germline gives CDR1 SGHKS, CDR2 YYEKEE (reference sequence). The CDR3: CASSGPGTGVLETQYF. The CDR3 DNA sequence: TGTGCCAGCAGCGGTCCCGGGACAGGGGTACTTGAGACCCAGTACTTC. Full variable domain (outside the CDR3, taken from reference TRBV5-5 and TRBJ2-5): DAGVTQSPTHLIKTRGQQVTLRCSPISGHKSVSWYQQVLGQGPQFIFQYYEKEERGRGNFPDRFSARQFPNYSSELNVNALLLGDSALYLCASSGPGTGVLETQYFGPGTRLLVL.

Only one count was recorded for this clonotype. The chain employs TRBV10-3 and TRBJ2-7, with D possibly matching TRBD1 (6 bases). The CDR3 extends over 14 amino acids. Germline CDR1 and CDR2: ENHRY and SYGVKD. The germline V and J ends were trimmed by 2 bases and 3 bases, with 11 bases remaining between them. CDR3 sequence: CAISEIGGSYEQYF. Here the CDR3 DNA reads TGTGCCATCAGTGAGATAGGGGGAAGCTACGAGCAGTACTTC.